This TCR beta chain came from a study of post-analysis software for immune sequencing data. Broader study findings: Multiple sclerosis patients had significantly lower normalized Chao1 diversity than controls. TRBV5-6, TRBV5-1 and TRBV20-1 were among a few TRBV segments more frequent in patients than controls. F measure grouped same-batch samples tightly together.

Prepared libraries of TCR beta cDNA carried unique molecular identifiers. Out of about 0.9 to 11 million T cells, 480,000 or so cDNA molecules were generated. MiXCR was run by TCRdb on the PCR reads, yielding one entry per CDR3 protein. The sample comprises fewer than 700,000 distinct CDR3 sequences, about 40% of which are singletons, and under 2% rests with the top ten. Trimming stripped 6 bases from V and 13 bases from J, with 12 bases between. The CDR3 sequence is 11 residues long. Germline V gene data show CDR1 as KGHDR and CDR2 as SFDVKD. This clonotype was detected a few times. The antigen remains undetermined.

V usage is TRBV24-1 and J usage is TRBJ2-1, with a possible D match to TRBD1 (6 bases). The TCR sequence derives from a girl aged 10-17 years with multiple sclerosis. The sequencing sample was made of blood. CDR3 sequence: CATSRQDLQFF. In DNA form, the CDR3 reads TGTGCCACCAGTCGACAGGACCTTCAGTTCTTC.